This T cell receptor beta chain is drawn from a study of T cell responses to AZD1222 COVID-19 vaccine (dated by TCRdb to the early 2020s). As for the study more broadly: AZD1222 recipients given second doses at about 4 weeks or at about 12 weeks were pooled, since spike-specific TCR depth and breadth were not found to differ between the two schedules. TCR sequencing was performed for roughly 250 trial participants, of whom about 200 were given two doses of AZD1222 and some 25 were given two doses of MenACWY control vaccine. Trial participants were enrolled by age into 18-55, 56-69 and 70-plus year subgroups, with about 150, 27 and 61 TCR-sequenced participants respectively. Points the paper makes about the study in general: Conclusions about previously exposed vaccinees were limited because only six AZD1222 recipients were SARS-CoV-2 seropositive at baseline. Because no day 14 peak-response samples were available, repertoires were characterized only after the peak T cell response. Epitopes outside the regions mutated in the B.1.351 and B.1.1.7 variants were reportedly recognized by nearly half of the unique spike-specific TCRs. CD4 TCRs associated with the vaccine covered the entire spike protein, and the dominant responses were in regions 160-218 and 743-854. In the small 56-69-year group, the increase in depth fell short of significance, most likely because of low power. Participants were mostly white British and included more females than males, and it was suggested by the authors that clonal diversity may have been underestimated. After two AZD1222 doses, both the breadth and the depth of spike-specific TCRs were significantly higher than at day 0 and than in MenACWY recipients.

This clone has only a few counts. Its antigen specificity is not known. No much larger clonotype is one base removed from it; base qualities were not supplied. The sample's time point label is to be understood as: baseline before first vaccination. The vaccinee samples were drawn from two UK trials, COV001 and COV002, one of which was a single-blind randomized controlled phase 2/3 trial testing AZD1222 (ChAdOx1 nCoV-19) in healthy adults. For TCRbeta chain sequencing, PBMC samples from trial participants were taken at day 0 and at day 28 after the second dose. The CDR3 regions of human TCRbeta chains were subjected to immunosequencing. The original methods were these. TCRs in the repertoires were compared against a reference library of SARS-CoV-2-specific TCRs that had been generated with the MIRA antigen-specificity platform. Breadth was defined as the fraction of unique TCRs that were SARS-CoV-2-associated. Depth was defined as the fraction of total T cells that were SARS-CoV-2-associated. Each spike-specific TCR was assigned to its reactive spike region and to a CD4 or CD8 class using the MIRA data. Log10-transformed breadth and depth values were compared by one-way ANOVA with Sidak's multiple comparisons tests. Entries here come from immuneACCESS through TCRdb and include only in-frame sequences with V and J called. Some clones fail to appear in such tables; in the studies checked, an unresolved V gene covers under half of the shortfall, and the cause of the remainder is unknown. V, J and clone size derive from that table, while D and trimming were established from the DNA sequence. The sample records 100,000 to 150,000 clones, around 92% of which are singletons. The ten largest clonotypes hold under 2% of the sample.

In the germline V gene, CDR1 corresponds to MNHEY and CDR2 to SVGEGT. The junction carries 11 bases between V and J, which are trimmed by 0 bases and 4 bases respectively. The CDR3, cysteine through phenylalanine, is 15 amino acids long. Of all the DNA, just the CDR3 is kept, 45 bases in frame from base 1. The sequencing here drew on peripheral blood, taken on day 0 of AZD1222 vaccination. The rearrangement combines TRBV6-2 or TRBV6-3 with TRBJ2-3; the D gene identity is not certain. This clonotype originated in an adult in good health. The DNA sequence is TGTGCCAGCAGTTACTCGATCACGACACCAGATACGCAGTATTTT. Its product reads: CASSYSITTPDTQYF.